This passage covers 17 T cell receptor beta chains from one sample sequenced in a study of T cells after yellow fever vaccination. From the 5' RACE reads, TCRdb called clonotypes with MiXCR, one entry per CDR3 protein. The data show 200,000 to 300,000 distinct CDR3 sequences, about 7% seen once. The material sequenced was CD4+ T cells sorted from PBMCs, taken on the day of the yellow fever booster vaccination. These receptor sequences come from a man younger than 40 who received the YFV17D yellow fever vaccine.

The chain recombines TRBV5-6 with TRBJ1-5; tentatively, D is TRBD1 (5 bases). The CDR3 runs to 15 residues. V was clipped by 1 base and J by 6 bases, with 14 bases between them. The germline V gene has CDR1 SGHDT and CDR2 YYEEEE. In nucleotides, the CDR3 is TGTGCCAGCAGCTTGTGGCAGGGATTCGGTCAGCCCCAGCATTTT. This encodes CASSLWQGFGQPQHF. The complete variable domain, with remaining parts taken from reference TRBV5-6 and TRBJ1-5, reads DAGVTQSPTHLIKTRGQQVTLRCSPKSGHDTVSWYQQALGQGPQFIFQYYEEEERQRGNFPDRFSGHQFPNYSSELNVNALLLGDSALYLCASSLWQGFGQPQHFGDGTRLSIL.

CDR3 protein: CASSLAIQGGTQYF. In nucleotides, the CDR3 is TGTGCCAGCAGCTTAGCGATTCAGGGGGGGACGCAGTATTTT. J is TRBJ2-3 and V is TRBV7-2; D possibly uses TRBD1 or TRBD2 (7 bases each). The length of the CDR3 is 14 residues. Germline CDR1 SGHTA, CDR2 FQGNSA. V lost 0 bases and J lost 9, with 13 bases in between. Drawing the rest from reference TRBV7-2 and TRBJ2-3, the complete variable domain is GAGVSQSPSNKVTEKGKDVELRCDPISGHTALYWYRQSLGQGLEFLIYFQGNSAPDKSGLPSDRFSAERTGGSVSTLTIQRTQQEDSAVYLCASSLAIQGGTQYFGPGTRLTVL.

The CDR3 DNA is TGCAGCGGCCAGGGCCCTTTCCCCAACTCCTACAATGAGCAGTTCTTC. Protein sequence: CSGQGPFPNSYNEQFF. The genes are TRBV29-1 and TRBJ2-1; maybe TRBD1 (5 bases). Germline CDR1 reads SQVTM; CDR2 reads ANQGSEA. V was clipped by 7 bases and J by 0 bases, with 19 bases between them. The CDR3 loop spans 16 amino acids.

This clonotype was seen repeatedly, ten times or more. The rearrangement links TRBV7-2 to TRBJ1-5, with D unclear. Trimming left V 2 bases short and J 4 bases short, with 6 bases between. This CDR3 is built from 13 residues. CDR1 and CDR2 from the germline V gene are SGHTA and FQGNSA. CDR3 region: CASSLTLNQPQHF. CDR3 sequence (DNA): TGTGCCAGCAGCTTAACACTGAATCAGCCCCAGCATTTT.

This clonotype came up a few times. As DNA, the CDR3 is TGTGCCAGCAGCTTATCCCCGGACCCCTGGGGATACAATGAGCAGTTCTTC. It codes for CASSLSPDPWGYNEQFF. The J gene is TRBJ2-1, the V gene TRBV7-9; D gene uncertain. This CDR3 contains 17 residues. Germline CDR1 reads SEHNR; CDR2 reads FQNEAQ (reference sequence). V was trimmed by 2 bases and J by 4 bases, leaving 18 bases between them.

This clonotype was seen at least ten times. The CDR3 nucleotides are TGTGCCAGCAGCGACAGGCTCAACTACGAGCAGTACTTC. Translating gives CASSDRLNYEQYF. The chain joins TRBV28 to TRBJ2-7, with D maybe TRBD1 (6 bases). This CDR3 has 13 amino acids. The germline V and J ends were trimmed by 6 bases and 3 bases, with 12 bases remaining between them. Germline lookup yields CDR1 MDHEN and CDR2 SYDVKM.

This chain uses TRBV20-1 with TRBJ2-2; 10 nucleotides agree with TRBD1. There are 14 residues in the CDR3. Trimming at V came to 5 bases and at J to 5 bases, leaving 5 bases not matched to a gene. Germline CDR1 DFQATT, CDR2 SNEGSKA (reference sequence). CDR3 in amino acids: CSAVGDRGTGELFF. The CDR3, as DNA: TGCAGTGCTGTTGGGGACAGGGGAACCGGGGAGCTGTTTTTT.

This clonotype appeared a few times. The genes are TRBV6-2 or TRBV6-3 and TRBJ2-7; TRBD2 aligns across 11 bases. The CDR3 runs to 13 residues. CDR1 is MNHEY, CDR2 SVGEGT, per germline. The trim removed 6 bases at V and 6 bases at J, leaving 4 bases unmatched. In DNA form, the CDR3 reads TGTGCCAGCAGCCGACTAGCGGGACTCGAGCAGTACTTC. Translated, it gives CASSRLAGLEQYF.

This clonotype was counted at least ten times. V and J are TRBV3-1 and TRBJ2-2, with TRBD1 matching over 10 bases. The V and J ends lost 6 bases and 2 bases, in that order; junction bases with no gene match: 6. In germline, CDR1 is LGHDT, CDR2 YNNKEL (reference sequence). The CDR3 loop spans 16 amino acids. The CDR3 nucleotides are TGTGCCAGCAGGCTCCGGGACAGGGGAAACACCGGGGAGCTGTTTTTT. This codes for CASRLRDRGNTGELFF.

Only a few counts were recorded for this clonotype. The gene calls are TRBV25-1 and TRBJ2-4; tentatively, D is TRBD2 (5 bases). Germline CDR1 is MGHDK and CDR2 is SYGVNS. The V and J ends lost 3 bases and 10 bases respectively, with 16 bases between them. This CDR3 spans 14 amino acids. In DNA form, the CDR3 reads TGTGCCAGCAGTGAGGACCCCCAAGCGGCAATTCAGTACTTC. It translates to CASSEDPQAAIQYF.

In this sample, this clonotype turned up many times. The rearrangement joins TRBV6-1 to TRBJ2-7; TRBD2 is a possible D gene (6 bases). Germline V lookup: CDR1 MNHNS, CDR2 SASEGT. Trimming took 8 bases from V and 3 from J, leaving 14 bases between them. There are 13 residues in the CDR3. CDR3 in DNA: TGTGCCAGCGGGAAGTTGGGACTCTACGAGCAGTACTTC. Residues: CASGKLGLYEQYF.

This chain joins TRBV7-2 and TRBJ2-7, with D perhaps TRBD2 (5 bases). Trimming removed 5 bases at V and 1 base at J, with 12 bases between. This CDR3 region has 14 residues. Per the germline V gene, CDR1 is SGHTA and CDR2 is FQGNSA. The CDR3 sequence: CASSPPERSYEQYF. The CDR3 region has the DNA TGTGCCAGCAGCCCACCGGAGCGGTCCTACGAGCAGTACTTC.

In this sample, this clonotype turned up a few times. This chain joins TRBV5-5 and TRBJ1-5; 9 positions match TRBD1. The germline V gene encodes CDR1 SGHKS and CDR2 YYEKEE (reference sequence). The CDR3 has 13 amino acids. V gave up 3 bases and J gave up 5 bases; unmatched junction bases: 0. CDR3 protein: CASSWDRDQPQHF. For the CDR3, the DNA is TGTGCCAGCAGCTGGGACAGGGATCAGCCCCAGCATTTT.

This chain connects TRBV20-1 to TRBJ2-1, with TRBD2 matching 10 bases. The CDR3 is 16 residues long. CDR1 is DFQATT, CDR2 SNEGSKA, per germline (reference sequence). The CDR3 reads CSFTDPTSGDYNEQFF. The CDR3 bases are TGCAGCTTCACAGACCCCACTAGCGGGGATTACAATGAGCAGTTCTTC.

There are many counts of this clonotype. The genes are TRBV29-1 and TRBJ1-2, with D unclear. Germline loops: CDR1 SQVTM, CDR2 ANQGSEA. The CDR3 is made up of 13 amino acids. Trimming took off 5 bases at V and 7 bases at J, with 17 bases between the two ends. In DNA, the CDR3 is TGCAGCGTTATATCCGTGGCGTCAAGTGGCTACACCTTC. Encoded protein: CSVISVASSGYTF.

In this sample, this clonotype turned up many times. The chain joins TRBV6-1 to TRBJ1-2; perhaps TRBD1 as D (6 bases). Germline V CDR1 and CDR2: MNHNS, SASEGT. The V end lost 0 bases, the J end lost 0 bases, and 11 bases lay between the germline ends. The length of the CDR3 is 16 residues. This chain's CDR3 is CASSEAAGHTNYGYTF. For the CDR3, the DNA is TGTGCCAGCAGTGAAGCGGCGGGACATACTAACTATGGCTACACCTTC.

The table lists this clonotype with a few counts. The chain uses TRBV19 and TRBJ2-3; perhaps D is TRBD1 or TRBD2 (5 bases each). The V gene's germline CDR1 is LNHDA and CDR2 SQIVND (reference sequence). The ends were cut back, 3 bases at V and 0 bases at J, with 13 bases in the middle. The CDR3 runs to 16 residues. The DNA for the CDR3 is TGTGCCAGTAGTATGGGGACCCTTCTGAGCACAGATACGCAGTATTTT. Its protein product is CASSMGTLLSTDTQYF.